This passage covers 5 T cell receptor beta chains from one sample sequenced in a study of identical twins. One entry per CDR3 protein, called by TCRdb with MiXCR from the 5' RACE reads. This table has some 790,000 distinct CDR3 sequences, 15% to 20% appearing once. The data were also submitted as part of a second study, on T cells expressing NK-cell markers.

The source material was PBMCs. These receptors were taken from a woman aged 18-29 years in good health.

A few counts support this clonotype. This sequence joins TRBV5-1 and TRBJ1-1, with D maybe TRBD1 (6 bases). V was clipped by 8 bases and J by 1 base, with 18 bases between them. Germline CDR1 is SGHRS and CDR2 is YFSETQ. This CDR3 has 15 residues. The CDR3 DNA follows: TGCGCCAGTCGCGACGCAGGGGCTGGGAACACTGAAGCTTTCTTT. The encoded protein is CASRDAGAGNTEAFF.

The table lists this clonotype with a few counts. J is TRBJ2-4 and V is TRBV5-6; D may be TRBD1 or TRBD2 (5 bases each). V lost 0 bases, J lost 5 bases, and 9 bases lay in between. The CDR3 contains 14 residues. Germline V lookup: CDR1 SGHDT, CDR2 YYEEEE. Written as DNA, the CDR3 is TGTGCCAGCAGCTTGGGGGGGATAGAAAACATTCAGTACTTC. This encodes CASSLGGIENIQYF.

This clonotype was observed a few times. The chain couples TRBV7-2 to TRBJ2-1, with 11 bases fitting TRBD2. V was clipped by 7 bases and J by 2 bases; unmatched bases: 4. From germline, CDR1 is SGHTA and CDR2 FQGNSA. The CDR3 covers 15 residues. As DNA, the CDR3 is TGTGCCAGCACCCCGACTAGCGGGACCTACAATGAGCAGTTCTTC. Translation: CASTPTSGTYNEQFF.

A few counts support this clonotype. The V gene is TRBV12-3 or TRBV12-4, the J gene TRBJ2-7, with 7 bases identical to TRBD2. With V trimmed by 4 bases and J by 9 bases, 9 bases remained unmatched. This CDR3 has 13 amino acids. The CDR3 sequence is CASSSRLASGQYF. Written as DNA, the CDR3 is TGTGCCAGCAGTTCGCGACTAGCATCAGGGCAGTACTTC.

The sample holds a few counts of this clonotype. The chain links TRBV29-1 to TRBJ2-2; TRBD2 is a possible D gene (6 bases). This CDR3 spans 12 amino acids. The V gene lost 6 bases and the J gene lost 7 bases, with 12 bases spanning the gap. In germline, CDR1 is SQVTM, CDR2 ANQGSEA. DNA for the CDR3: TGCAGCGTAGTAGTCGGGGGCGGGGAGCTGTTTTTT. Protein: CSVVVGGGELFF.